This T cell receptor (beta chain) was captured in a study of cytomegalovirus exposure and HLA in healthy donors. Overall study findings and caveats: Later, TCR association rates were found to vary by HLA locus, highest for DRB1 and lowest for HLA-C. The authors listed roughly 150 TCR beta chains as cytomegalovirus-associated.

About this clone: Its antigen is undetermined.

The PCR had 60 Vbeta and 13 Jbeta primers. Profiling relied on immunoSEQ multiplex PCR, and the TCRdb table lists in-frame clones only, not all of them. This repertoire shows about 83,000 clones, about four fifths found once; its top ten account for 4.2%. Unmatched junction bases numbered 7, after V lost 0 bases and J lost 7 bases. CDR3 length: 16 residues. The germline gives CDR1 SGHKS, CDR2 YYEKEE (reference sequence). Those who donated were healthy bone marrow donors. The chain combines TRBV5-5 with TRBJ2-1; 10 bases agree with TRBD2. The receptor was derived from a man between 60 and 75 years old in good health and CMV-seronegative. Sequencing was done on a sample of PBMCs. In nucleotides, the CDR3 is TGTGCCAGCAGCTTGGAGCAGCGGGGGGGTGGTAATGAGCAGTTCTTC. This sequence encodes CASSLEQRGGGNEQFF.